This T cell receptor (beta chain) was identified during a study of identical twins. Broader study findings: Partial confounding of zero-insertion analyses by invariant MAIT and iNKT cells was possible.

The CDR3 loop spans 13 amino acids. Germline-derived CDR1 and CDR2 are SGHKS and YYEKEE (reference sequence). Trimming took 0 bases from V and 1 from J, leaving 5 bases between them. The sample holds many counts of this clonotype. The antigen is unknown. TCRdb processed the 5' RACE reads anew with MiXCR; each CDR3 protein has one entry. Among approximately 530,000 distinct CDR3 sequences listed, 20% to 25% were seen once. These data also formed part of another study, on yellow fever vaccine responses in identical twins. As reported in that work: Reports say the vaccine T cell response in twins looked partly convergent and partly personalized.

This chain connects TRBV5-5 to TRBJ2-7; D remains unclear. This sequence was found in a woman aged 18-30 years in good health. The sample consisted of CD4+ T cells sorted from blood. The CDR3 DNA follows: TGTGCCAGCAGCTTGGACCGTTCCTACGAGCAGTACGTC. Translating gives CASSLDRSYEQYV.